Following are 26 T cell receptor beta chains from one sample sequenced in a study of cytomegalovirus exposure and HLA in healthy donors. Both 60 Vbeta primers and 13 Jbeta primers went into the PCR. The table came from immunoSEQ multiplex PCR; TCRdb's copy has only in-frame clones and leaves some out. This sample lists about 170,000 clones; its ten largest clones have 0.7% to 1%. The specimen sequenced was PBMCs. The source of these receptors is a young woman in good health and CMV-seropositive.

This chain links TRBV11-1 with TRBJ1-1, with a weak D call TRBD1 (5 bases). Germline V gene lookup returns CDR1 SGHAT and CDR2 FQDESV (reference sequence). There are 16 residues in the CDR3. V was shortened by 2 bases and J by 1 base, with 14 bases between the two germline ends. For the CDR3, the DNA is TGTGCCAGCAGCTTAAGGACACCTCCGGGGAACACTGAAGCTTTCTTT. It is translated as CASSLRTPPGNTEAFF.

The genes are TRBV10-3 and TRBJ2-7, with a weak D call TRBD2 (5 bases). Germline CDR1 reads ENHRY; CDR2 reads SYGVKD. V lost 8 bases and J lost 4, with 15 bases in between. This CDR3 region has 13 residues. In DNA, the CDR3 is TGTGCCATCTCCCCCCGTAGCGCATACGAGCAGTACTTC. Protein product: CAISPRSAYEQYF.

V is TRBV5-1 and J is TRBJ1-5; maybe TRBD1 (6 bases). CDR1 SGHRS and CDR2 YFSETQ come from the germline V gene. With 0 bases removed from V and 4 bases from J, the gap between germline ends came to 11 bases. The CDR3 is 15 amino acids. CDR3 sequence: CASSLDGQPNQPQHF. For the CDR3, the DNA is TGCGCCAGCAGCTTGGATGGACAGCCAAATCAGCCCCAGCATTTT.

The J gene is TRBJ2-7, the V gene TRBV19, with TRBD1 matching 8 bases. The CDR3 spans 16 residues. V shed 3 bases and J 4 bases; nucleotides not matched to a gene: 11. Germline V CDR1 and CDR2: LNHDA, SQIVND (reference sequence). Written as DNA, the CDR3 is TGTGCCAGTAGTATCGCAGGGGGCCGCGTTCTGTACGAGCAGTACTTC. Protein product: CASSIAGGRVLYEQYF.

The CDR3 coding sequence is TGTGTCAGAAGCTTTCCCTCTAGCGGGAGCGTTCACGAGCAGTACTTC. Its protein is CVRSFPSSGSVHEQYF. The rearrangement joins TRBV7-5 to TRBJ2-7; TRBD2, as called in the table, went unchecked against the DNA. TRBV7-5 is assigned pseudogene status. The CDR3 contains 16 residues.

The chain combines TRBV5-4 with TRBJ1-2; D perhaps matches TRBD1 (5 bases). CDR1 and CDR2 from the germline V gene are SGHNT and YYREEE (reference sequence). This CDR3 is built from 15 residues. V was cut by 0 bases and J by 6 bases, with 15 bases left in between. The CDR3 loop reads CASSLVAGAFDGYTF. As DNA, the CDR3 is TGTGCCAGCAGCTTGGTTGCTGGGGCCTTTGATGGCTACACCTTC. Based on the CDR3 plus reference TRBV5-4 and TRBJ1-2, the full variable domain is ETGVTQSPTHLIKTRGQQVTLRCSSQSGHNTVSWYQQALGQGPQFIFQYYREEENGRGNFPPRFSGLQFPNYSSELNVNALELDDSALYLCASSLVAGAFDGYTFGSGTRLTVV.

The chain uses TRBV6-6 and TRBJ1-5; possible D gene TRBD1, 6 bases. The CDR3 totals 15 residues. Germline CDR1 MNHNY, CDR2 SVGAGI (reference sequence). Deletions cut 4 bases from V and 4 bases from J, with 14 bases between. The CDR3 DNA reads TGTGCCAGCAGTTTCTCTGGGGGCGGAAATCAGCCCCAGCATTTT. It codes for CASSFSGGGNQPQHF.

This sequence joins TRBV19 and TRBJ1-2; 8 bases are a match to TRBD1. Per the germline V gene, CDR1 is LNHDA and CDR2 is SQIVND (reference sequence). V lost 0 bases to trimming and J lost 4 bases; unmatched junction nucleotides: 4. The CDR3 totals 15 residues. The CDR3 sequence is CASSIDRGTGYGYTF. The CDR3 DNA reads TGTGCCAGTAGTATAGATCGAGGGACAGGCTATGGCTACACCTTC.

The chain employs TRBV5-6 and TRBJ2-7; 7 bases line up with TRBD2. The length of the CDR3 is 15 residues. Trimming removed 3 bases from V and 2 bases from J; junction bases left unmatched: 8. Germline values: CDR1 SGHDT, CDR2 YYEEEE. The CDR3 loop is CASSSPRTSPYEQYF. The CDR3 nucleotides are TGTGCCAGCAGCTCACCTAGGACTAGTCCCTACGAGCAGTACTTC.

The chain is built from TRBV5-1 and TRBJ1-4, with D possibly matching TRBD1 (5 bases). V lost 4 bases and J lost 7, with 14 bases in between. Germline loops: CDR1 SGHRS, CDR2 YFSETQ. The CDR3 is 14 residues long. The CDR3 sequence: CASSPTGTLEKLFF. The CDR3 DNA follows: TGCGCCAGCAGCCCGACCGGGACTCTTGAAAAACTGTTTTTT.

The CDR3 DNA sequence: TGTGCCAGCTCACTTACCACCATTGGGTCAGGGGGGAATGAGCAGTTCTTC. Encoded protein: CASSLTTIGSGGNEQFF. V usage is TRBV18 and J usage is TRBJ2-1; perhaps TRBD1 as D (7 bases). CDR1 KGHSH and CDR2 LQKENI come from the germline V gene. The CDR3 is 17 amino acids. Trimming pared 4 bases from V and 7 bases from J, leaving 23 bases between. Supplemented by reference TRBV18 and TRBJ2-1, the full variable domain reads NAGVMQNPRHLVRRRGQEARLRCSPMKGHSHVYWYRQLPEEGLKFMVYLQKENIIDESGMPKERFSAEFPKEGPSILRIQQVVRGDSAAYFCASSLTTIGSGGNEQFFGPGTRLTVL.

The DNA of the CDR3 is TGTGCCAGCAGCTTAGATCTTCTAGCGGGGGGGCAGTTCTTC. Its translation is CASSLDLLAGGQFF. V usage is TRBV11-2 and J usage is TRBJ2-1; TRBD2 matches 11 bases. The CDR3 runs to 14 residues. V shed 0 bases and J 12 bases; nucleotides not matched to a gene: 4. Germline lookup yields CDR1 SGHAT and CDR2 FQNNGV.

The chain couples TRBV27 to TRBJ2-7; 9 nucleotides align to TRBD1. Germline V CDR1 and CDR2: MNHEY, SMNVEV (reference sequence). CDR3 length: 15 residues. The V gene end was trimmed by 4 bases and the J gene end by 8 bases; junction bases not matched to a gene: 12. The CDR3 DNA reads as TGTGCCAGCAGTTCATGGGACAGGGTACGGGGTAAGCAGTACTTC. This translates into CASSSWDRVRGKQYF.

CDR3 in amino acids: CASSQDHSGTENTEAFF. DNA of the CDR3: TGCGCCAGCAGCCAAGATCACTCCGGGACAGAAAACACTGAAGCTTTCTTT. The rearrangement joins TRBV4-3 to TRBJ1-1; TRBD1 matches at 7 bases. Germline V gene lookup returns CDR1 LGHNA and CDR2 YSLEER. The CDR3 contains 17 residues. Trimming took 0 bases from V and 2 from J; bases not matched to a gene: 9.

This sequence joins TRBV11-3 and TRBJ2-3; possible D gene TRBD2, 5 bases. V lost 6 bases and J 6 bases, leaving 16 bases between the germline ends. Germline loops: CDR1 SGHNT, CDR2 YENEEA. The CDR3 covers 14 residues. CDR3 amino acids: CASSPGGSEDTQYF. The CDR3 region has the DNA TGTGCCAGCAGTCCAGGAGGTTCTGAGGATACGCAGTATTTT.

The chain joins TRBV6-5 to TRBJ1-1; unclear D gene. This CDR3 region has 11 residues. From germline, CDR1 is MNHEY and CDR2 SVGAGI. Trimming left V 9 bases short and J 5 bases short, with 10 bases between. The CDR3 region is CASEVGTEAFF. CDR3 nucleotides: TGTGCCAGTGAGGTTGGAACTGAAGCTTTCTTT.

The CDR3 coding sequence is TGTGCCAGCAGGCCGGGACTAGCGGGATCTGCAGATACGCAGTATTTT. Its translation: CASRPGLAGSADTQYF. V gene TRBV27 combines with J gene TRBJ2-3, with 13 positions matching TRBD2. Germline CDR1 is MNHEY and CDR2 is SMNVEV (reference sequence). V lost 6 bases, J lost 4 bases, and 7 bases stayed unmatched. The length of the CDR3 is 16 residues.

This chain links TRBV5-1 with TRBJ2-7; 7 positions agree with TRBD2. The germline CDR1 and CDR2 sequences are SGHRS and YFSETQ. This CDR3 comprises 14 residues. V gave up 1 base and J gave up 3 bases; unmatched junction bases: 4. This chain's CDR3 is CASSLSGTDYEQYF. The CDR3 DNA sequence: TGCGCCAGCAGCTTGAGCGGGACGGACTACGAGCAGTACTTC. Complete variable domain (other parts from reference TRBV5-1 and TRBJ2-7): KAGVTQTPRYLIKTRGQQVTLSCSPISGHRSVSWYQQTPGQGLQFLFEYFSETQRNKGNFPGRFSGRQFSNSRSEMNVSTLELGDSALYLCASSLSGTDYEQYFGPGTRLTVT.

V is TRBV28 and J is TRBJ2-7; D is ambiguous. Trimming left V 7 bases short and J 3 bases short, with 19 bases between. Germline CDR1 reads MDHEN; CDR2 reads SYDVKM. The CDR3 runs 15 residues. The CDR3, as DNA: TGTGCCAGCACCCCGGGTGAGCTCCCTCGCTACGAGCAGTACTTC. This gives the protein CASTPGELPRYEQYF.

In nucleotides, the CDR3 is TGTGCCAGCAGTGGGGTGGTGGGACTGGGAGAGACCCAGTACTTC. Its protein is CASSGVVGLGETQYF. This chain uses TRBV2 with TRBJ2-5; TRBD2 is a possible D gene (6 bases). CDR3 size: 15 residues. V lost 4 bases, J lost 4 bases, and 16 bases lay in between. Germline CDR1 reads SNHLY; CDR2 reads FYNNEI. The full variable domain, in which reference TRBV2 and TRBJ2-5 provide the parts outside the CDR3, is EPEVTQTPSHQVTQMGQEVILRCVPISNHLYFYWYRQILGQKVEFLVSFYNNEISEKSEIFDDQFSVERPDGSNFTLKIRSTKLEDSAMYFCASSGVVGLGETQYFGPGTRLLVL.

V and J are TRBV4-1 and TRBJ1-2; D is unresolved. This CDR3 contains 14 residues. The V end was cut by 0 bases, the J end by 0 bases, with 5 bases between. Per the germline V gene, CDR1 is MGHRA and CDR2 is YSYEKL. The CDR3 region is CASSQDRANYGYTF. DNA for the CDR3: TGCGCCAGCAGCCAAGATCGAGCTAACTATGGCTACACCTTC.

This chain uses TRBV10-3 with TRBJ1-2; 7 bases fit TRBD1. Germline V gives CDR1 ENHRY, CDR2 SYGVKD. CDR3 size: 15 residues. The J segment lost 8 bases and the V segment lost 9 bases, leaving 18 bases of the junction unmatched. CDR3 nucleotides: TGTGCCATAAACCCAGGGCCCACAGGGGCTAAGGGCTACACCTTC. The encoded protein is CAINPGPTGAKGYTF.

This chain links TRBV6-5 with TRBJ2-1; TRBD2 matches 10 bases. Trimming took 2 bases from V and 2 from J; bases not matched to a gene: 3. The CDR3 length is 16 residues. The germline CDR1 and CDR2 sequences are MNHEY and SVGAGI. CDR3 in DNA: TGTGCCAGCAGTTACGCGAGCGGGGGGGCCTACAATGAGCAGTTCTTC. Protein product: CASSYASGGAYNEQFF.

The chain has TRBV7-9 and TRBJ2-5; 8 positions agree with TRBD2. Germline CDR1 is SEHNR and CDR2 is FQNEAQ (reference sequence). CDR3 length: 14 amino acids. V trimming: 5 bases; J trimming: 3 bases; junction bases outside the gene matches: 5. In DNA, the CDR3 is TGTGCCAGCAGCCCCCAGACTAGCGAAGAGACCCAGTACTTC. It specifies CASSPQTSEETQYF.

The genes are TRBV18 and TRBJ2-7, with a tentative D call TRBD1 (6 bases). This CDR3 spans 15 amino acids. Per the germline V gene, CDR1 is KGHSH and CDR2 is LQKENI. Trimming took off 6 bases at V and 7 bases at J, with 22 bases between the two ends. CDR3 protein: CASSDNRANLGEQYF. The CDR3 DNA is TGTGCCAGCTCTGACAACAGGGCCAATTTGGGAGAGCAGTACTTC.

This rearrangement joins TRBV15 to TRBJ2-7; TRBD2 aligns across 7 bases. The CDR3 spans 16 residues. V trimming: 3 bases; J trimming: 3 bases; junction bases outside the gene matches: 11. Per germline, CDR1 LNHNV and CDR2 YYDKDF (reference sequence). The CDR3 is CATSRGRGPSGYEQYF. The DNA for the CDR3 is TGTGCCACCAGCAGGGGTCGGGGTCCTAGCGGCTACGAGCAGTACTTC.